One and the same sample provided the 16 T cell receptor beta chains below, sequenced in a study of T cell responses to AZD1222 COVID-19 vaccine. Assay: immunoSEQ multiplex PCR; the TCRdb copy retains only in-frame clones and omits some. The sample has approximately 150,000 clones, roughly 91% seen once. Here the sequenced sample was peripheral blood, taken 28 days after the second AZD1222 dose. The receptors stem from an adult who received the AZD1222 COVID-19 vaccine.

This CDR3 is CASSSPMGMGNTEAFF. CDR3 DNA sequence: TGTGCCAGCAGCTCACCTATGGGGATGGGGAACACTGAAGCTTTCTTT. The rearrangement joins TRBV5-6 to TRBJ1-1; D is unclear. Germline CDR1 SGHDT, CDR2 YYEEEE. The V end lost 3 bases, the J end lost 1 base, and 16 bases lay between the germline ends. The length of the CDR3 is 16 residues.

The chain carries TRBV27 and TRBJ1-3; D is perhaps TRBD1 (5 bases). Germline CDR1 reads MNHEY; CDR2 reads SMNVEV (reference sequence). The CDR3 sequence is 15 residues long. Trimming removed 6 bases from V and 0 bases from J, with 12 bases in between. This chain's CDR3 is CASSPGPNSGNTIYF. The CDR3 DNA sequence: TGTGCCAGCAGCCCGGGGCCCAACTCTGGAAACACCATATATTTT.

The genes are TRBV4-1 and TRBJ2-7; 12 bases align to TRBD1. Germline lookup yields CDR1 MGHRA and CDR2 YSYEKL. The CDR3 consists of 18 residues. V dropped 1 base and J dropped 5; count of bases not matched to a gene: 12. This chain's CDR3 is CASSQAPEWGQGANEQYF. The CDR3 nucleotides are TGCGCCAGCAGCCAAGCCCCGGAATGGGGACAGGGGGCTAACGAGCAGTACTTC.

CDR3 protein: CASSHRPSGLTEAFF. The CDR3 DNA sequence: TGTGCCAGCAGCCATCGGCCATCGGGTCTCACTGAAGCTTTCTTT. J is TRBJ1-1 and V is TRBV3-1 (or the pseudogene TRBV3-2); D remains unclear. The CDR3 is 15 residues long. Trimming stripped 3 bases from V and 4 bases from J, with 15 bases between. The germline CDR1 and CDR2 sequences are LGHDT and YNNKEL (reference sequence).

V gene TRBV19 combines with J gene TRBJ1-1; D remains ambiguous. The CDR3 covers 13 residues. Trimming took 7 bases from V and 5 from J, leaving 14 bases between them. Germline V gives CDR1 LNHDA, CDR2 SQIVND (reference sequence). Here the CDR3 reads CASMTVGSTEAFF. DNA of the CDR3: TGTGCCAGTATGACGGTGGGAAGTACTGAAGCTTTCTTT.

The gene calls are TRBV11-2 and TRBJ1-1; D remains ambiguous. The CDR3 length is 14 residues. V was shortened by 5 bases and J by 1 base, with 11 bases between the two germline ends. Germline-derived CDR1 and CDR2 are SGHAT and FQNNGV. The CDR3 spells CASSPNLGNTEAFF. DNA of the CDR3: TGTGCCAGCAGCCCAAACCTGGGGAACACTGAAGCTTTCTTT.

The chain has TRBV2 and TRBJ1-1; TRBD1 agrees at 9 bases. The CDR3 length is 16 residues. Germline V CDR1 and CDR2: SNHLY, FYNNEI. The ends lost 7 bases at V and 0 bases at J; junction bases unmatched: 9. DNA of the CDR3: TGTGCCAGCACCAACCGGGACAGGGATTTGAACACTGAAGCTTTCTTT. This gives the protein CASTNRDRDLNTEAFF.

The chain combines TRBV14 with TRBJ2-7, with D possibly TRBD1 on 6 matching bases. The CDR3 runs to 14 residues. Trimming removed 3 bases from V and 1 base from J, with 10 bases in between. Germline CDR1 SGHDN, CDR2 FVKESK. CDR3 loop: CASSQDSFSYEQYF. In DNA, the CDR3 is TGTGCCAGCAGCCAGGACAGTTTTTCCTACGAGCAGTACTTC.

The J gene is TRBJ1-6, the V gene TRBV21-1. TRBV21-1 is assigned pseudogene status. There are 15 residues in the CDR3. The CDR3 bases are TGTGCCAGCAGCAAAGTTGAGGGAAATTCGTCACCCCTCCACTTT. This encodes CASSKVEGNSSPLHF.

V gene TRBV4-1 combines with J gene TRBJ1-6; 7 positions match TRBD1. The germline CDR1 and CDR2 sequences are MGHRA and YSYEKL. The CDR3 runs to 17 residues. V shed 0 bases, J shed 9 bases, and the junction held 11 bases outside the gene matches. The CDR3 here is CASSQETGEAFGSPLHF. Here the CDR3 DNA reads TGCGCCAGCAGCCAAGAAACAGGGGAGGCTTTTGGTTCACCCCTCCACTTT.

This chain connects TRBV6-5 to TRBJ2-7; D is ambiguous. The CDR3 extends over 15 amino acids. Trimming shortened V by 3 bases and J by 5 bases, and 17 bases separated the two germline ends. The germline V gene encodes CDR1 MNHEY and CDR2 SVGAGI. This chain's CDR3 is CASSYYGPPSDEQYF. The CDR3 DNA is TGTGCCAGCAGTTATTATGGACCACCGAGTGACGAGCAGTACTTC.

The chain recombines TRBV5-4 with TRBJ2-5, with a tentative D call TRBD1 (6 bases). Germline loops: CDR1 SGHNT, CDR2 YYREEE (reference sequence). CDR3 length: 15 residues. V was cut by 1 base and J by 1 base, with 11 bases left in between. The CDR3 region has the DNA TGTGCCAGCAGCTTGCTTGGGGGCCTCCAAGAGACCCAGTACTTC. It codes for CASSLLGGLQETQYF.

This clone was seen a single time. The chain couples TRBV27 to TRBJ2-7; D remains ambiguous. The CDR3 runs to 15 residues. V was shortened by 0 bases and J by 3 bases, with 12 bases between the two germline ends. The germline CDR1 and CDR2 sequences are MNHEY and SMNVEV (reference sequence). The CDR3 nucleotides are TGTGCCAGCAGTTTATCTTCCGGCAGACACTACGAGCAGTACTTC. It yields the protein CASSLSSGRHYEQYF.

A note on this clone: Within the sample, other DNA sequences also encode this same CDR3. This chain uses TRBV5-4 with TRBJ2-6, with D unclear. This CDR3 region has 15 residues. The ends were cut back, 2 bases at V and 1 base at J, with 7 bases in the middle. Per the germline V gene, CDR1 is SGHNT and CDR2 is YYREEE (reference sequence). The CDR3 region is CASSLEISGANVLTF. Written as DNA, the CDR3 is TGTGCCAGCAGCTTAGAAATATCTGGGGCCAACGTCCTGACTTTC.

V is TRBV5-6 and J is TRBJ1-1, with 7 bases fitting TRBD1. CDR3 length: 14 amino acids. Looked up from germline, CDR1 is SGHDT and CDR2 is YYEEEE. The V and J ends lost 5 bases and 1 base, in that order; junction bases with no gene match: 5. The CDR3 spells CASSYRGENTEAFF. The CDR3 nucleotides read TGTGCCAGCAGTTACAGGGGTGAGAACACTGAAGCTTTCTTT.

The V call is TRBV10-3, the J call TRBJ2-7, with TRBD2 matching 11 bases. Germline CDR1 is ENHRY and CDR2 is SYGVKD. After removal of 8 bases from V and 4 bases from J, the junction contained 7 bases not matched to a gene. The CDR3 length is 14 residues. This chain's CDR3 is CAIGTGTSGYEQYF. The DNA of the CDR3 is TGTGCCATCGGAACCGGGACTAGCGGTTACGAGCAGTACTTC.